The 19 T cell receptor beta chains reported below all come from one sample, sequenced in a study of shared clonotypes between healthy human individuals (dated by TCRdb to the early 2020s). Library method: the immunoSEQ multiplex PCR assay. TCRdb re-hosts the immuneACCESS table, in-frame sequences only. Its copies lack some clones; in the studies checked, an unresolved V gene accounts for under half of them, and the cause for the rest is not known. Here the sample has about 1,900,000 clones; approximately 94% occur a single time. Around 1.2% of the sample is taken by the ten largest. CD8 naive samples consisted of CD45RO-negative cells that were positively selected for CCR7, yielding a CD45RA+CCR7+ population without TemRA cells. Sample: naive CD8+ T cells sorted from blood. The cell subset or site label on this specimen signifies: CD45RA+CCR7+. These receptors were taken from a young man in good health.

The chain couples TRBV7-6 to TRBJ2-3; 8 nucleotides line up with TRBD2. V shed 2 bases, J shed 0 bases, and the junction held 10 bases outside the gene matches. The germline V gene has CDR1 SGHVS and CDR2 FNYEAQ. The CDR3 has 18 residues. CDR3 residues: CASSLLAGGATSTDTQYF. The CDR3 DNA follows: TGTGCCAGCAGCTTATTGGCGGGGGGCGCCACTAGCACAGATACGCAGTATTTT. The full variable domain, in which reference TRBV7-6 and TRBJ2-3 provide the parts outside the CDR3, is GAGVSQSPRYKVTKRGQDVALRCDPISGHVSLYWYRQALGQGPEFLTYFNYEAQQDKSGLPNDRFSAERPEGSISTLTIQRTEQRDSAMYRCASSLLAGGATSTDTQYFGPGTRLTVL.

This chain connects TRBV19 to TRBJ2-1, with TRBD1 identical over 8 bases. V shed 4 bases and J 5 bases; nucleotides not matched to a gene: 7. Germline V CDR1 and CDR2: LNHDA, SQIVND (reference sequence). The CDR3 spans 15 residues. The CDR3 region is CASSTDRENDNEQFF. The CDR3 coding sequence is TGTGCCAGTAGTACGGACAGGGAGAACGACAATGAGCAGTTCTTC.

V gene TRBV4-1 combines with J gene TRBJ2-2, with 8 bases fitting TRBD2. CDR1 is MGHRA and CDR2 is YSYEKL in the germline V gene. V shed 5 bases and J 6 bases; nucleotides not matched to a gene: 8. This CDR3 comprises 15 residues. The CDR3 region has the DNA TGCGCCAGCAGCTATACACCGGGACTAGCCGGGGAGCTGTTTTTT. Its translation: CASSYTPGLAGELFF.

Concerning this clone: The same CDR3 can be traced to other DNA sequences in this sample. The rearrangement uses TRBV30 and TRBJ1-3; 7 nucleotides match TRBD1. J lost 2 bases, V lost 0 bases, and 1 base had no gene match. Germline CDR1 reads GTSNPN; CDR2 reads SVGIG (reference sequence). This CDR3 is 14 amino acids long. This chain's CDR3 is CAWSVGTAGNTIYF. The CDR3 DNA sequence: TGTGCCTGGAGTGTAGGGACAGCTGGAAACACCATATATTTT.

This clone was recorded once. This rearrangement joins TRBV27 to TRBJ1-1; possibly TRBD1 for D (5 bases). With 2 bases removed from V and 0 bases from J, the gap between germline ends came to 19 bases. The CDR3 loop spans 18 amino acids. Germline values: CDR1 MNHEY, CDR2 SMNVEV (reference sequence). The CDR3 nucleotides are TGTGCCAGCAGTTTACTATACTATCAGGGTATCATGAACACTGAAGCTTTCTTT. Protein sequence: CASSLLYYQGIMNTEAFF.

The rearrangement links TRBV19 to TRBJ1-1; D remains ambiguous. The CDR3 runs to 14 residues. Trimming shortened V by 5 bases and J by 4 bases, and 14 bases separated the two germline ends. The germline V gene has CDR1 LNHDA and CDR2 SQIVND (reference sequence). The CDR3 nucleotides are TGTGCCAGTAGTCCCCGTGAATACGGCACTGAAGCTTTCTTT. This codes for CASSPREYGTEAFF.

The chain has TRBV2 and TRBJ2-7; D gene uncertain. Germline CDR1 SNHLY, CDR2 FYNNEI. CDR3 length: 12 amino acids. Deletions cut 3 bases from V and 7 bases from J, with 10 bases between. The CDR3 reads CASSDYSGEQYF. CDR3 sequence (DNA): TGTGCCAGCAGTGATTACTCCGGAGAGCAGTACTTC.

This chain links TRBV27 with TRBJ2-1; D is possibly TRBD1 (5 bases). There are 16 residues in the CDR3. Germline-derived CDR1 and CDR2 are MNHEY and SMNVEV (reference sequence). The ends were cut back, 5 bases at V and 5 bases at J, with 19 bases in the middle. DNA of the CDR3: TGTGCCAGCAGTCCCCCCTTCAGGGTTGGGGACAATGAGCAGTTCTTC. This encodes CASSPPFRVGDNEQFF.

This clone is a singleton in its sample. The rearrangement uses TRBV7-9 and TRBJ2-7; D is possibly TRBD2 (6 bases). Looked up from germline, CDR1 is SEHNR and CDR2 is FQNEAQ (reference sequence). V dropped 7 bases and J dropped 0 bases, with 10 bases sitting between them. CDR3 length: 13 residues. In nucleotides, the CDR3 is TGTGCCAGCAAGACCGGGAGCTCCTACGAGCAGTACTTC. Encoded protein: CASKTGSSYEQYF.

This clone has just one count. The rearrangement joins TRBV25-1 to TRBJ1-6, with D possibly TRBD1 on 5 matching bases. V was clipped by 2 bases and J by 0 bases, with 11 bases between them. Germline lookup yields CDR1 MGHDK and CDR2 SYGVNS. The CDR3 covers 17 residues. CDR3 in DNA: TGTGCCAGCAGTGAAAAGGGGCCTTACTCCTATAATTCACCCCTCCACTTT. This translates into CASSEKGPYSYNSPLHF.

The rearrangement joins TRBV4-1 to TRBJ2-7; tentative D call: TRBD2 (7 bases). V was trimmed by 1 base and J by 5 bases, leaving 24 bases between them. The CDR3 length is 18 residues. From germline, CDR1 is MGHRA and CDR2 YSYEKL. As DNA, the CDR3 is TGCGCCAGCAGCCAAGTAGGATGGGGTGAGGGGGGGTCCCACGAGCAGTACTTC. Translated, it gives CASSQVGWGEGGSHEQYF.

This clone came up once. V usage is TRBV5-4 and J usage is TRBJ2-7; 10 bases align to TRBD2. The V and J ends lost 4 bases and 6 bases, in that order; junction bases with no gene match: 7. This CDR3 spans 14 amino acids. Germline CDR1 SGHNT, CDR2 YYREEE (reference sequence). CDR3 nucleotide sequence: TGTGCCAGCAGCCCGGGACTAGCGCAAACCGAGCAGTACTTC. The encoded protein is CASSPGLAQTEQYF.

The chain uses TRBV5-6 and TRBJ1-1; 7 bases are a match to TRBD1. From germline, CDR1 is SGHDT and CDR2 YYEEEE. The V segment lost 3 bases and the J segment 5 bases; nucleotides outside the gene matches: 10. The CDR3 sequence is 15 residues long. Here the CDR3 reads CASSSPGQPGTEAFF. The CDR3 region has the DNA TGTGCCAGCAGCTCGCCGGGACAGCCGGGGACTGAAGCTTTCTTT.

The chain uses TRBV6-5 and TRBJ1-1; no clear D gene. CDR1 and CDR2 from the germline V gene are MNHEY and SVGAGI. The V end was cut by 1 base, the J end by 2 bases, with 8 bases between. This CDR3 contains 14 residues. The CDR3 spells CASSYFDLNTEAFF. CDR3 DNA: TGTGCCAGCAGTTACTTCGACCTCAACACTGAAGCTTTCTTT.

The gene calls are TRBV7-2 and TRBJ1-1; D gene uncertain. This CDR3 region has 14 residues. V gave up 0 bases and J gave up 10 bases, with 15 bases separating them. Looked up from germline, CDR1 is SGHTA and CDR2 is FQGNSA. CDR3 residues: CASSLALRNGSAFF. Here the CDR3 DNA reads TGTGCCAGCAGCTTAGCGCTCCGGAACGGTTCAGCTTTCTTT.

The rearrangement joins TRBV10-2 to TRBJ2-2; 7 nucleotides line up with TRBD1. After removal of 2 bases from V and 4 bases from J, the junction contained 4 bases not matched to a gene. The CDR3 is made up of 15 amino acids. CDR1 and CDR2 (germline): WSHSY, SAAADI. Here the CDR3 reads CASSEDRVGTGELFF. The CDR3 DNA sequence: TGCGCCAGCAGTGAGGACAGGGTGGGCACCGGGGAGCTGTTTTTT.

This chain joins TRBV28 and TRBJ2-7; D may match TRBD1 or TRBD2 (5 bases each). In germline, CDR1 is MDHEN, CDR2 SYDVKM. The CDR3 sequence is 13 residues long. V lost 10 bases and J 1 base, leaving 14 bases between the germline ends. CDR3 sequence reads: CAICPGPSYEQYF. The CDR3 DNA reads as TGTGCCATATGCCCGGGGCCGTCCTACGAGCAGTACTTC.

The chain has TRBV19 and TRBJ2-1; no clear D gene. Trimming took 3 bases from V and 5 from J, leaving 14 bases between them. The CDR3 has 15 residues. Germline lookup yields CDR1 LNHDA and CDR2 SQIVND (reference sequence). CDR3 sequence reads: CASSIGPPADNEQFF. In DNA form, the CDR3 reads TGTGCCAGTAGTATCGGACCCCCGGCTGACAATGAGCAGTTCTTC.

This chain's CDR3 is CASTQDVTSYEQYF. The CDR3 nucleotides read TGTGCCAGCACGCAGGACGTAACCTCCTACGAGCAGTACTTC. The J gene is TRBJ2-7, the V gene TRBV6-5; D not resolved. Germline loops: CDR1 MNHEY, CDR2 SVGAGI. V dropped 7 bases and J dropped 0 bases, with 13 bases sitting between them. The CDR3 runs 14 residues.